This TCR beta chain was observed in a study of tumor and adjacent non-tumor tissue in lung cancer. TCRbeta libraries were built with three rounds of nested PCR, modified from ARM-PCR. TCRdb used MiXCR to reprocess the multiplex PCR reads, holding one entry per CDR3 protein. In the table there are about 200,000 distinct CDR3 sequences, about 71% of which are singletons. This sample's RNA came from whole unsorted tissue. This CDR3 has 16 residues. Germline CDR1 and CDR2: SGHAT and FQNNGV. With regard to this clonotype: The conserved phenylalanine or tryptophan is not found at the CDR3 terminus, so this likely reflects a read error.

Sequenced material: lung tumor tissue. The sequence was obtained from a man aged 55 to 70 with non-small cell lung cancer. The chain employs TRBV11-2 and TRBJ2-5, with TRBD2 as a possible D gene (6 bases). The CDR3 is CTSSLAVDAIQETQYS. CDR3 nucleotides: TGTACCAGCAGCTTAGCGGTGGACGCCATCCAAGAGACCCAGTACTCC.